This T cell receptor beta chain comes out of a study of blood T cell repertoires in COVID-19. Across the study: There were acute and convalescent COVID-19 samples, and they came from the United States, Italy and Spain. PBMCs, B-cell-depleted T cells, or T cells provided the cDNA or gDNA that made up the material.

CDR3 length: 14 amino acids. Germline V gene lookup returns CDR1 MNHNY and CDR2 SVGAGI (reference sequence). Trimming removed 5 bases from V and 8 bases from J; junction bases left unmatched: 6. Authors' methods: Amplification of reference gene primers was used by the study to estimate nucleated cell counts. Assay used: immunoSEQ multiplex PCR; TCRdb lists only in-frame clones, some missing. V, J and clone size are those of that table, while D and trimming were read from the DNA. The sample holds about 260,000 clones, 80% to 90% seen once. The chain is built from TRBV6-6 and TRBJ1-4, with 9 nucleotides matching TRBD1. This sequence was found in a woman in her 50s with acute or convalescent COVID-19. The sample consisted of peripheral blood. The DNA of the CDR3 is TGTGCCAGCAGTCAGACAGGGGGTGACGAAAAACTGTTTTTT. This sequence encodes CASSQTGGDEKLFF.